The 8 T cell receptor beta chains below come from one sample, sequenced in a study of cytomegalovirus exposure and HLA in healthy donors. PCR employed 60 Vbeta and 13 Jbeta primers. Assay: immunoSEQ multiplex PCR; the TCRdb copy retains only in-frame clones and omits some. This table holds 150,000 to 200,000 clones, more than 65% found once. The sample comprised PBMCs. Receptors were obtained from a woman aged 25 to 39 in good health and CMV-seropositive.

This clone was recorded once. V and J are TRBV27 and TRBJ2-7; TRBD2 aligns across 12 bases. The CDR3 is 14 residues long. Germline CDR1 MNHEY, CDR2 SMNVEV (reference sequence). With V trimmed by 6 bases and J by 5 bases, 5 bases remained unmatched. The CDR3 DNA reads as TGTGCCAGCAGGAGACTAGCGGGAGTCCACGAGCAGTACTTC. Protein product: CASRRLAGVHEQYF.

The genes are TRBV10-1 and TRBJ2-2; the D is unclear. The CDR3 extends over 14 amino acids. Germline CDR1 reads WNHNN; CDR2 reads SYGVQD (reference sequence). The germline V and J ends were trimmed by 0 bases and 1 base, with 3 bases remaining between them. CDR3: CASSESKNTGELFF. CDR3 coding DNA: TGCGCCAGCAGTGAGTCCAAGAACACCGGGGAGCTGTTTTTT.

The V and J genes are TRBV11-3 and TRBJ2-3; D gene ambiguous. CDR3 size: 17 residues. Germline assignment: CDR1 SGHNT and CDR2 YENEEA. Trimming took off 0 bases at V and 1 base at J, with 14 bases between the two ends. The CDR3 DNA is TGTGCCAGCAGCTTAGATAAATGGCGGAGACGCACAGATACGCAGTATTTT. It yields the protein CASSLDKWRRRTDTQYF.

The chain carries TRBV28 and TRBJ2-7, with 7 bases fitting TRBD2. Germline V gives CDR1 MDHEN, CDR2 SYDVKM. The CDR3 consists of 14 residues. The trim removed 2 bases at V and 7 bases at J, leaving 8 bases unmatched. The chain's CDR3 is CASSLAGELREQYF. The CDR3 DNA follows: TGTGCCAGCAGTTTAGCGGGAGAGTTGAGGGAGCAGTACTTC.

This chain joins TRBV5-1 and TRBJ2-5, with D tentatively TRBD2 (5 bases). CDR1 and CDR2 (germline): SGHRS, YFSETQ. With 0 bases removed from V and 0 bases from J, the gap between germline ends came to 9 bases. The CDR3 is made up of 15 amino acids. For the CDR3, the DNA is TGCGCCAGCAGCTTGGCTAGACTAAACCAAGAGACCCAGTACTTC. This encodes CASSLARLNQETQYF.

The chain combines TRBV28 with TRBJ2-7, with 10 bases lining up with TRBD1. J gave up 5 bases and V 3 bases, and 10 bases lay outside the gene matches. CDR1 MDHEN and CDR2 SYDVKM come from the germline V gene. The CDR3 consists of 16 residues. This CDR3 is CASSFSGTGDINEQYF. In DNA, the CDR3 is TGTGCCAGCAGTTTCTCCGGGACAGGGGACATCAACGAGCAGTACTTC.

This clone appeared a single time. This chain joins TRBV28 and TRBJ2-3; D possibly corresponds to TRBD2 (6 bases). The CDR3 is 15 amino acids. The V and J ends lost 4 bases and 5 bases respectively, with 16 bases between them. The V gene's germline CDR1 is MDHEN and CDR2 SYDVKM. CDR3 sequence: CASSSGWEEVDTQYF. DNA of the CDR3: TGTGCCAGCAGTTCGGGGTGGGAGGAGGTAGATACGCAGTATTTT.

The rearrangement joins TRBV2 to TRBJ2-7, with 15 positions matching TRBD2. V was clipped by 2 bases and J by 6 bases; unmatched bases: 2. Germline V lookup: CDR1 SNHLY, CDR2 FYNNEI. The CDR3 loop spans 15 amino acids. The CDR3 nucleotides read TGTGCCAGCAGTGAAACGGGACTAGCGGGAGGCGAGCAGTACTTC. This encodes CASSETGLAGGEQYF.